This TCR beta chain emerged from a study of OX40 agonist ivuxolimab in advanced cancers. The protocol was immunoSEQ multiplex PCR, while the TCRdb copy is restricted to in-frame clones and leaves out a portion. This sample has roughly 80,000 clones, with around 92% found just once. The CDR3 consists of 13 residues. The ends lost 6 bases at V and 4 bases at J; junction bases unmatched: 3. Germline-derived CDR1 and CDR2 are LNHDA and SQIVND (reference sequence). The sequence derives from an adult with an advanced solid tumor such as melanoma, head and neck, liver or kidney cancer. The source was CD4+ or CD8+ T cells sorted from blood, collected in a trial of the OX40 agonist ivuxolimab. The rearrangement joins TRBV19 to TRBJ2-1; 7 bases are shared with TRBD1. The chain's CDR3 is CASSHRGYNEQFF. The CDR3, as DNA: TGTGCCAGTAGCCACAGGGGATACAATGAGCAGTTCTTC.